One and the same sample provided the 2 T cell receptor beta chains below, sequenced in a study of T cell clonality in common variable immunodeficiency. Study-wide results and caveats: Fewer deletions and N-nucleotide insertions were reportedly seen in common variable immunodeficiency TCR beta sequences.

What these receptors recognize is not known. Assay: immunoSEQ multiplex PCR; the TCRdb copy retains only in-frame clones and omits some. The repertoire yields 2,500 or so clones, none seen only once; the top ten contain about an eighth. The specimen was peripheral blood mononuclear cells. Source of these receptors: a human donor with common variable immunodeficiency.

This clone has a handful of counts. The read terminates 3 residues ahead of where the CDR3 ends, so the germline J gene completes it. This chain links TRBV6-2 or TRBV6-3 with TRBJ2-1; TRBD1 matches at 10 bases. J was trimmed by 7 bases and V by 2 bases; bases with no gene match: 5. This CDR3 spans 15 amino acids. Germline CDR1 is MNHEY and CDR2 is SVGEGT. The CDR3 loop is CASSYGGQGVNEQFF. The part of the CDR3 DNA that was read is TGTGCCAGCAGTTACGGCGGACAGGGGGTAAATGAG.

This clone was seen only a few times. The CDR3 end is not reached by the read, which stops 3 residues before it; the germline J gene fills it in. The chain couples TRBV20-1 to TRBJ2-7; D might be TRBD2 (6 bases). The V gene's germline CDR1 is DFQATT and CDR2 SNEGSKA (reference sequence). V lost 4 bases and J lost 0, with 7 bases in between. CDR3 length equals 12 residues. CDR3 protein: CSATGDSYEQYF. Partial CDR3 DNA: TGCAGTGCTACGGGGGACTCCTACGAG.